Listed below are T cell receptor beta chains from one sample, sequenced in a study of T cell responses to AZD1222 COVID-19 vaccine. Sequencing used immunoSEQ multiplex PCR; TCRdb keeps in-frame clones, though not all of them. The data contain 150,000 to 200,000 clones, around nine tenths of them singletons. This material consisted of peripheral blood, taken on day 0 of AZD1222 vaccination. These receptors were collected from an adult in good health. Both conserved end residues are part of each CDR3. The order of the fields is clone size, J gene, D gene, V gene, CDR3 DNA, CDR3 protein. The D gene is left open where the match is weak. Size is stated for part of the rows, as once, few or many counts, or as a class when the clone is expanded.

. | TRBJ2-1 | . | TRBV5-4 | TGTGCCAGCAGCTTGAGTCCCCGGAGCGATGAGCAGTTCTTC | CASSLSPRSDEQFF
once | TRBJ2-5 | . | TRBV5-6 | TGTGCCAGCAGCTTTGGTCGGAAAGAGACCCAGTACTTC | CASSFGRKETQYF
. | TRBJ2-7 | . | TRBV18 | TGTGCCAGCTCACCCCTGACAGCCTACGAGCAGTACTTC | CASSPLTAYEQYF
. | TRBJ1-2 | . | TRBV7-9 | TGTGCCAGCAGCTTAGACGTGGAGGGCTATGGCTACACCTTC | CASSLDVEGYGYTF
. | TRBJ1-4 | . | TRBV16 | TGTGCCAGCAGCCAAATTAACCCGGGCCTCAGGGGTGAAAAACTGTTTTTT | CASSQINPGLRGEKLFF
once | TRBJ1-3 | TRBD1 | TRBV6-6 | TGTGCCAGCAGTTGGGGACAGGGCGTTAAGGACACCATATATTTT | CASSWGQGVKDTIYF
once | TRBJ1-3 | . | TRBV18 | TGTGCCAGCTCACCAACCCTGAACAGCAACTCTGGAAACACCATATATTTT | CASSPTLNSNSGNTIYF
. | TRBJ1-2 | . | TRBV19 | TGTGCCAGTAACGTCCAGGGGAGAGGCGGCTACACCTTC | CASNVQGRGGYTF
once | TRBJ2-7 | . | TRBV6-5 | TGTGCCAGCAGAGACGGAATCTACGAGCAGTACTTC | CASRDGIYEQYF
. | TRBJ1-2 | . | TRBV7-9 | TGTGCCAGCAGCTTTCCGGAAGGGTACGGGAACTATGGCTACACCTTC | CASSFPEGYGNYGYTF
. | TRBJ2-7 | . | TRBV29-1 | TGCAGCGTTAACGGCGGGGTGACCTACGAGCAGTACTTC | CSVNGGVTYEQYF
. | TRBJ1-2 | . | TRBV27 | TGTGCCAGCAGTTTAAATTCGGGGGAGGCTGGCTACACCTTC | CASSLNSGEAGYTF
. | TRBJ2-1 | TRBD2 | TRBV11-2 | TGTGCCAGCAGCTTGGGGGGAGGGCAGGATGAGCAGTTCTTC | CASSLGGGQDEQFF
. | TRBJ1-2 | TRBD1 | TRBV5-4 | TGTGCCAGCAGCATCATGGGACAGACTCTCTATGGCTACACCTTC | CASSIMGQTLYGYTF
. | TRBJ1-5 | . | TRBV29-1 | TGCAGCGTTGAACACGGCGCCGGCCAGCCCCAGCATTTT | CSVEHGAGQPQHF
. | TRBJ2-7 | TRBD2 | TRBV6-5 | TGTGCCAGCGGCGGGACTAGCGGGCTCGAGCAGTACTTC | CASGGTSGLEQYF
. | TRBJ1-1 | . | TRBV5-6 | TGTGCCAGCAGCTTGCAGGGCACTGAAGCTTTCTTT | CASSLQGTEAFF
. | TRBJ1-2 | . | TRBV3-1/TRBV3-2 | TGTGCCAGCAGCCAAGTTATGGTCTATGGCTACACCTTC | CASSQVMVYGYTF
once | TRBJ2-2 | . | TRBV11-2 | TGTGCCAGCAGCCCAAGAGCCTGGGAGCTGTTTTTT | CASSPRAWELFF
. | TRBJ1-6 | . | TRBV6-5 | TGTGCCAGCAGTTACGACAGATCCTCCTATAATTCACCCCTCCACTTT | CASSYDRSSYNSPLHF
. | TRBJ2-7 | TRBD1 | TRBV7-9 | TGTGCCAGCAGCTTAGGACAGGGGGCCTACGAGCAGTACTTC | CASSLGQGAYEQYF
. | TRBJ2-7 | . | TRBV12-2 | TGTGCAAGTCGCTTCCATCCGGGACTAGCGGGTCAACGATATGACGAGCAGTACTTC | CASRFHPGLAGQRYDEQYF
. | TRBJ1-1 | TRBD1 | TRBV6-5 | TGTGCCAGCATTGGGACAGGGGGAGCTTTCTTT | CASIGTGGAFF
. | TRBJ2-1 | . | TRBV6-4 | TGTGCCAGCAGTCCCAGGAGAGTAAACTACAATGAGCAGTTCTTC | CASSPRRVNYNEQFF
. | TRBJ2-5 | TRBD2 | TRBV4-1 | TGCGCCAGCAGTCATGATGGGACTAGCGGGAGCGGGGCGGAGACCCAGTACTTC | CASSHDGTSGSGAETQYF
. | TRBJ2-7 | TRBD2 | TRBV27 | TGTGCCAGCAGCCCGAATATAGCGGGGGGCTCCTACGAGCAGTACTTC | CASSPNIAGGSYEQYF
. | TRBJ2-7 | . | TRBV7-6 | TGTGCCAGCAGCTTAATGGGGAACGTCTACGAGCAGTACTTC | CASSLMGNVYEQYF
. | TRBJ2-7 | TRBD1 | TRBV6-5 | TGTGCCAGCAGAGACAGGGGTCCCTACGAGCAGTACTTC | CASRDRGPYEQYF